This paragraph reports one TCR beta chain. V was clipped by 6 bases and J by 3 bases, with 11 bases between them. The CDR3 contains 13 residues. CDR1 and CDR2 from the germline V gene are MNHEY and SVGAGI. These data belong to a study of blood T cell repertoires in COVID-19. Study overall: Spain, Italy and the United States supplied samples that represented acute and convalescent COVID-19. T cells, B-cell-depleted T cells, or PBMCs provided the cDNA or gDNA that served as material.

The table came from immunoSEQ multiplex PCR; TCRdb's copy has only in-frame clones and leaves some out. The sample lists about 210,000 clones; approximately 85% were seen once. It was during active infection that Seattle patients were enrolled and then longitudinally followed. The sequencing input was peripheral blood. The rearrangement links TRBV6-5 to TRBJ1-1, with D possibly TRBD1 on 5 matching bases. This receptor was identified in a woman aged 70-85 years with COVID-19, enrolled during active disease. The CDR3 DNA sequence: TGTGCCAGCAGCGGGACTAGGGACACTGAAGCTTTCTTT. This codes for CASSGTRDTEAFF.